These 32 T cell receptor beta chains share one sample of origin, sequenced in a study of T cells after yellow fever vaccination. TCRdb processed the 5' RACE reads anew with MiXCR; each CDR3 protein has one entry. Altogether 450,000 to 600,000 distinct CDR3 sequences are present, about a sixth being singletons, with the ten largest covering around 16%. The starting material was PBMCs, obtained less than 6 days after the first yellow fever vaccination. All receptors derive from a man in his late teens or twenties who received the YFV17D yellow fever vaccine.

This clonotype was recorded at least ten times. V gene TRBV5-4 combines with J gene TRBJ2-5, with D tentatively TRBD1 or TRBD2 (6 bases each). The CDR3 length is 15 residues. V gave up 0 bases and J gave up 2 bases, with 11 bases separating them. CDR1 is SGHNT, CDR2 YYREEE, per germline (reference sequence). CDR3 nucleotide sequence: TGTGCCAGCAGCTTGGTGGGGGGCGGGCAAGAGACCCAGTACTTC. Translation gives CASSLVGGGQETQYF.

In this sample, this clonotype turned up a few times. CDR3 in amino acids: CSELGGSSYNEQFF. CDR3 bases: TGCAGCGAGTTAGGGGGGAGCTCCTACAATGAGCAGTTCTTC. V is TRBV20-1 and J is TRBJ2-1, with D possibly being TRBD1 or TRBD2 (6 bases each). CDR3 length: 14 amino acids. Germline CDR1 is DFQATT and CDR2 is SNEGSKA (reference sequence).

This clonotype has just a few counts. The rearrangement joins TRBV7-2 to TRBJ1-3; no clear D gene. V was clipped by 4 bases and J by 0 bases, with 16 bases between them. Germline CDR1 is SGHTA and CDR2 is FQGNSA. The CDR3 sequence is 17 residues long. CDR3: CASSSIARVISGNTIYF. The CDR3 DNA sequence: TGTGCCAGCAGCTCGATAGCGAGGGTAATCTCTGGAAACACCATATATTTT.

V usage is TRBV20-1 and J usage is TRBJ2-7; perhaps D is TRBD1 or TRBD2 (7 bases each). Per germline, CDR1 DFQATT and CDR2 SNEGSKA (reference sequence). V lost 6 bases and J lost 1, with 16 bases in between. The CDR3 totals 14 residues. For the CDR3, the DNA is TGCAGTGCCAGCAACAGGGGACTATCCTACGAGCAGTACTTC. It is translated as CSASNRGLSYEQYF.

The genes are TRBV7-9 and TRBJ1-1; D may be TRBD1 (5 bases). V was clipped by 3 bases and J by 6 bases, with 14 bases between them. This CDR3 has 14 residues. CDR1 and CDR2 (germline): SEHNR, FQNEAQ (reference sequence). The CDR3 sequence is CASSFSGRAAEAFF. The CDR3, as DNA: TGTGCCAGCAGCTTCTCGGGCAGGGCCGCTGAAGCTTTCTTT.

The rearrangement joins TRBV7-2 to TRBJ2-3, with 10 positions matching TRBD2. CDR1 SGHTA and CDR2 FQGNSA come from the germline V gene. J was trimmed by 4 bases and V by 2 bases; bases with no gene match: 6. This CDR3 contains 16 residues. The CDR3 region has the DNA TGTGCCAGCAGCTTAAGCGGGGGGGGTGGGGCAGATACGCAGTATTTT. Its translation is CASSLSGGGGADTQYF.

The CDR3 nucleotides are TGTGCCACCAGCAGAGACGCTCAGCCCCAGCATTTT. Translating it yields CATSRDAQPQHF. The genes are TRBV15 and TRBJ1-5, with D unclear. V was shortened by 0 bases and J by 6 bases, with 3 bases between the two germline ends. The CDR3 runs to 12 residues. From germline, CDR1 is LNHNV and CDR2 YYDKDF (reference sequence).

The rearrangement uses TRBV10-3 and TRBJ2-3; possibly TRBD1 for D (5 bases). Looked up from germline, CDR1 is ENHRY and CDR2 is SYGVKD. V shed 5 bases and J shed 0 bases, with 9 bases lying between them. The CDR3 contains 14 residues. The CDR3 DNA follows: TGTGCCATCAGTAGGGGTTCTAGCACAGATACGCAGTATTTT. This codes for CAISRGSSTDTQYF.

There are a few counts of this clonotype. The chain recombines TRBV7-2 with TRBJ1-5, with 8 nucleotides matching TRBD1. This CDR3 region has 16 residues. Germline CDR1 reads SGHTA; CDR2 reads FQGNSA. With 5 bases clipped from V and 2 bases from J, the junction kept 8 bases outside the gene matches. The CDR3 is CASSLGDRTRNQPQHF. As DNA, the CDR3 is TGTGCCAGCAGCCTCGGGGACAGGACTCGCAATCAGCCCCAGCATTTT.

This clonotype was observed a handful of times. V usage is TRBV11-2 and J usage is TRBJ2-5; 7 bases match TRBD2. This CDR3 comprises 16 residues. J gave up 1 base and V 2 bases, and 7 bases lay outside the gene matches. Germline V gene data show CDR1 as SGHAT and CDR2 as FQNNGV. In DNA form, the CDR3 reads TGTGCCAGCAGCTTATTGGGGGGGGGAAGCCAAGAGACCCAGTACTTC. This codes for CASSLLGGGSQETQYF.

This clonotype was seen only once. The chain combines TRBV5-4 with TRBJ2-1, with 7 bases lining up with TRBD2. Germline V lookup: CDR1 SGHNT, CDR2 YYREEE (reference sequence). This CDR3 comprises 13 residues. The V gene end was trimmed by 4 bases and the J gene end by 10 bases; junction bases not matched to a gene: 8. For the CDR3, the DNA is TGTGCCAGCAGCCTGGCGGCGGGGGAAGAGCAGTTCTTC. Amino acid sequence: CASSLAAGEEQFF. The full variable domain, with the rest looked up from reference TRBV5-4 and TRBJ2-1, is ETGVTQSPTHLIKTRGQQVTLRCSSQSGHNTVSWYQQALGQGPQFIFQYYREEENGRGNFPPRFSGLQFPNYSSELNVNALELDDSALYLCASSLAAGEEQFFGPGTRLTVL.

This clonotype was observed a few times. The chain is built from TRBV20-1 and TRBJ2-7; TRBD2 is a possible D gene (5 bases). Between the trimmed V and J ends, which lost 5 bases and 2 bases, there was a span of 16 bases. This CDR3 is 14 amino acids long. From germline, CDR1 is DFQATT and CDR2 SNEGSKA (reference sequence). This CDR3 is CSAGPLGVPYEQYF. The CDR3 DNA follows: TGCAGTGCTGGTCCCTTGGGAGTTCCCTACGAGCAGTACTTC.

The chain links TRBV5-5 to TRBJ2-1; a possible D gene is TRBD2 (5 bases). The CDR3 spans 14 residues. Between the trimmed V and J ends, which lost 4 bases and 8 bases, there was a span of 16 bases. The germline V gene has CDR1 SGHKS and CDR2 YYEKEE (reference sequence). The CDR3 DNA reads as TGTGCCAGCAGCCGGAGGCGAGTACTCGATGAGCAGTTCTTC. Translation gives CASSRRRVLDEQFF.

The table lists this clonotype with a few counts. The chain carries TRBV7-2 and TRBJ1-2, with D tentatively TRBD1 (5 bases). The V gene lost 3 bases and the J gene lost 7 bases, with 18 bases spanning the gap. Germline CDR1 reads SGHTA; CDR2 reads FQGNSA. The CDR3 extends over 15 amino acids. DNA of the CDR3: TGTGCCAGCAGCTTTCTTCGGGTGACAGAGCTTGGCTACACCTTC. This sequence encodes CASSFLRVTELGYTF. The entire variable domain, with the rest obtained from reference TRBV7-2 and TRBJ1-2, is as follows: GAGVSQSPSNKVTEKGKDVELRCDPISGHTALYWYRQSLGQGLEFLIYFQGNSAPDKSGLPSDRFSAERTGGSVSTLTIQRTQQEDSAVYLCASSFLRVTELGYTFGSGTRLTVV.

This clonotype was seen once. This sequence joins TRBV2 and TRBJ1-4, with 10 bases lining up with TRBD1. The CDR3 runs 12 residues. Germline trimming cut 8 bases from V and 7 bases from J; bases unmatched to any gene: 1. The germline CDR1 and CDR2 sequences are SNHLY and FYNNEI. The CDR3 is CASGDRGEKLFF. CDR3 DNA sequence: TGTGCCAGCGGGGACAGGGGTGAAAAACTGTTTTTT.

This clonotype was observed at least ten times. This rearrangement joins TRBV5-1 to TRBJ2-1, with a possible D match to TRBD1 (5 bases). Deletions cut 4 bases from V and 7 bases from J, with 12 bases between. There are 13 residues in the CDR3. Germline CDR1 and CDR2: SGHRS and YFSETQ. CDR3 amino acids: CASSTAQGNEQFF. In nucleotides, the CDR3 is TGCGCCAGCAGCACTGCTCAGGGTAATGAGCAGTTCTTC.

This clonotype has only a few counts. This chain joins TRBV11-2 and TRBJ2-4, with D uncertain. CDR1 SGHAT and CDR2 FQNNGV come from the germline V gene. V was cut by 5 bases and J by 0 bases, with 17 bases left in between. The CDR3 totals 17 residues. CDR3 nucleotides: TGTGCCAGCAGCCCCCTCCTGGGAACAGTAGCCAAAAACATTCAGTACTTC. Protein product: CASSPLLGTVAKNIQYF.

The rearrangement links TRBV7-9 to TRBJ2-3, with D tentatively TRBD1 or TRBD2 (5 bases each). V lost 3 bases and J 11 bases, leaving 9 bases between the germline ends. CDR3 length equals 11 residues. Germline V gives CDR1 SEHNR, CDR2 FQNEAQ (reference sequence). This CDR3 is CASSFEGRQYF. Written as DNA, the CDR3 is TGTGCCAGCAGCTTCGAGGGGAGGCAGTATTTT.

This clonotype was seen a single time. This sequence joins TRBV12-3 or TRBV12-4 and TRBJ2-3; D call uncertain. CDR3 length: 13 residues. V shed 6 bases and J shed 1 base, with 8 bases lying between them. The CDR3 sequence: CASSVRRTDTQYF. The CDR3 DNA follows: TGTGCCAGCAGCGTAAGACGCACAGATACGCAGTATTTT.

The chain joins TRBV6-5 to TRBJ1-2; tentative D call: TRBD1 (5 bases). V was cut by 0 bases and J by 4 bases, with 9 bases left in between. CDR1 is MNHEY and CDR2 is SVGAGI in the germline V gene. The CDR3 contains 14 residues. DNA for the CDR3: TGTGCCAGCAGTTACTCTGCGGGGGTCTATGGCTACACCTTC. It is translated as CASSYSAGVYGYTF.

The chain carries TRBV7-2 and TRBJ1-1; D remains unclear. The CDR3 has 14 residues. V dropped 5 bases and J dropped 4 bases, with 14 bases sitting between them. Germline CDR1 reads SGHTA; CDR2 reads FQGNSA. CDR3 nucleotide sequence: TGTGCCAGCAGCGGTCGACGGGCGGGCACTGAAGCTTTCTTT. It translates to CASSGRRAGTEAFF.

The chain joins TRBV15 to TRBJ1-1; weak D call: TRBD1 (6 bases). The CDR3 extends over 17 amino acids. In germline, CDR1 is LNHNV, CDR2 YYDKDF (reference sequence). Trimming pared 4 bases from V and 5 bases from J, leaving 23 bases between. For the CDR3, the DNA is TGTGCCACCAGCAATCAGGGGTGGAGATGGCCTCCGACTGAAGCTTTCTTT. Protein product: CATSNQGWRWPPTEAFF.

This clonotype was picked up a small number of times. The CDR3, as DNA: TGTGCCAGCAGTTACTCTGGGACAGGGCGGTACTATGGCTACACCTTC. Translated, it gives CASSYSGTGRYYGYTF. This chain joins TRBV6-5 and TRBJ1-2; TRBD1 matches 9 bases. Germline loops: CDR1 MNHEY, CDR2 SVGAGI. The CDR3 has 16 residues. Unmatched junction bases numbered 5, after V lost 0 bases and J lost 3 bases.

The chain is built from TRBV5-5 and TRBJ2-5; tentatively, D is TRBD2 (6 bases). The V end was cut by 2 bases, the J end by 5 bases, with 13 bases between. The CDR3 has 14 amino acids. Germline V gene lookup returns CDR1 SGHKS and CDR2 YYEKEE (reference sequence). CDR3 coding DNA: TGTGCCAGCAGCTTTGGGGGGACGGGGGAGACCCAGTACTTC. Residues: CASSFGGTGETQYF.

This clonotype was seen a few times. The rearrangement links TRBV4-3 to TRBJ2-5; 7 bases map to TRBD1. CDR3 size: 15 residues. V was clipped by 1 base and J by 4 bases; unmatched bases: 6. The germline gives CDR1 LGHNA, CDR2 YSLEER. The CDR3 loop is CASSQATGYGETQYF. DNA for the CDR3: TGCGCCAGCAGCCAAGCGACAGGGTACGGAGAGACCCAGTACTTC.

The chain uses TRBV20-1 and TRBJ2-2; TRBD1 is a possible D gene (6 bases). CDR3 length: 15 residues. In germline, CDR1 is DFQATT, CDR2 SNEGSKA (reference sequence). The ends were cut back, 0 bases at V and 4 bases at J, with 12 bases in the middle. The CDR3 loop reads CSARDSRQATGELFF. For the CDR3, the DNA is TGCAGTGCTAGAGATAGTAGACAGGCCACCGGGGAGCTGTTTTTT.

This rearrangement joins TRBV5-1 to TRBJ2-5; 11 bases match TRBD2. Germline lookup yields CDR1 SGHRS and CDR2 YFSETQ. CDR3 length: 17 amino acids. V lost 5 bases to trimming and J lost 2 bases; unmatched junction nucleotides: 11. The CDR3 is CASRSLAGAPNQETQYF. DNA for the CDR3: TGCGCCAGCAGGTCACTAGCGGGGGCACCAAATCAAGAGACCCAGTACTTC.

This clonotype appeared a few times. The chain uses TRBV6-1 and TRBJ2-3; no firm D call. The CDR3 contains 13 residues. Germline assignment: CDR1 MNHNS and CDR2 SASEGT. Trimming cost V 5 bases and J 5 bases, with 11 bases left between them. The CDR3 loop reads CASSPYRIDTQYF. The CDR3 bases are TGTGCCAGCAGTCCATATAGGATAGATACGCAGTATTTT.

The genes are TRBV3-1 and TRBJ1-5; D is perhaps TRBD1 (5 bases). V was pared by 0 bases and J by 7 bases, with 10 bases between. The CDR3 totals 14 residues. From germline, CDR1 is LGHDT and CDR2 YNNKEL (reference sequence). The CDR3 sequence: CASSQEGASQPQHF. The CDR3 coding sequence is TGTGCCAGCAGCCAAGAAGGGGCCAGCCAGCCCCAGCATTTT.

This clonotype was recorded at least ten times. This CDR3 reads CASSFQGNEKLFF. CDR3 in DNA: TGTGCCAGCAGCTTCCAGGGGAATGAAAAACTGTTTTTT. The V and J genes are TRBV7-9 and TRBJ1-4, with a weak D call TRBD1 (6 bases). The CDR3 extends over 13 amino acids. The V gene's germline CDR1 is SEHNR and CDR2 FQNEAQ (reference sequence). Between the trimmed V and J ends, which lost 3 bases and 5 bases, there was a span of 7 bases.

This clonotype showed up just a few times. The V and J genes are TRBV29-1 and TRBJ1-2, with D uncertain. The CDR3 is 11 residues long. V was clipped by 1 base and J by 8 bases, with 8 bases between them. Germline V gene data show CDR1 as SQVTM and CDR2 as ANQGSEA. CDR3: CSVEANAGYTF. The CDR3 DNA reads as TGCAGCGTTGAAGCGAACGCGGGCTACACCTTC. The full variable domain, rest sourced from reference TRBV29-1 and TRBJ1-2, is SAVISQKPSRDICQRGTSLTIQCQVDSQVTMMFWYRQQPGQSLTLIATANQGSEATYESGFVIDKFPISRPNLTFSTLTVSNMSPEDSSIYLCSVEANAGYTFGSGTRLTVV.

The chain is built from TRBV19 and TRBJ1-5; 7 nucleotides align to TRBD1. After removal of 6 bases from V and 6 bases from J, the junction contained 8 bases not matched to a gene. Germline V lookup: CDR1 LNHDA, CDR2 SQIVND (reference sequence). The CDR3 extends over 14 amino acids. The CDR3 spells CASSQGGSGQPQHF. CDR3 in DNA: TGTGCCAGTAGCCAGGGGGGATCGGGTCAGCCCCAGCATTTT.